Below, one T cell receptor (beta chain) is given with its context. Its antigen is undetermined. The same CDR3 is also encoded by other DNA sequences in this sample. The entry originates in a study of PD-1 blockade in classical Hodgkin lymphoma. Whole-study findings and limits: Healthy donors were reported to have higher baseline TCR diversity than newly diagnosed patients. Repertoire difference causes, possibly disease activity or prior therapy, remain undefined.

TCRdb's copy holds only in-frame clones and misses some; the assay was immunoSEQ multiplex PCR. The repertoire holds about 98,000 clones, with around nine tenths as singletons. Germline V gives CDR1 KGHSH, CDR2 LQKENI. The CDR3 loop spans 15 amino acids. V lost 6 bases to trimming and J lost 2 bases; unmatched junction nucleotides: 5. No patient escaped relapse after autologous stem cell transplantation, and brentuximab vedotin exposure varied. This chain uses TRBV18 with TRBJ2-7, with 12 nucleotides matching TRBD2. This clonotype was sampled from a human donor with classical Hodgkin lymphoma. The specimen comprised peripheral blood mononuclear cells (PBMCs), sampled at baseline. This chain's CDR3 is CASSPRTSGTYEQYF. CDR3 in DNA: TGTGCCAGCTCGCCTCGGACTAGCGGGACCTACGAGCAGTACTTC.